This T cell receptor beta chain is drawn from a study of T cells after yellow fever vaccination. A word on this clonotype: As yet, its antigen is unknown.

TCRdb recomputed calls from the 5' RACE reads with MiXCR, one row per CDR3 protein. The sample shows just under 600,000 distinct CDR3 sequences, about 13% of them seen only once. This CDR3 spans 18 amino acids. The ends lost 0 bases at V and 2 bases at J; junction bases unmatched: 7. From germline, CDR1 is SGHRS and CDR2 YFSETQ. Notes on the study in general: The study found a weaker secondary response that peaked faster, day 5 versus 15.

The material sequenced was PBMCs, taken on the day of the yellow fever booster vaccination. This receptor was obtained from a young man who received the YFV17D yellow fever vaccine. V gene TRBV5-1 combines with J gene TRBJ2-7; 14 bases map to TRBD2. The CDR3 sequence: CASSLGLAGGPITYEQYF. The CDR3 DNA sequence: TGCGCCAGCAGCTTGGGACTAGCGGGAGGGCCTATAACCTACGAGCAGTACTTC. The whole variable domain, remainder taken from reference TRBV5-1 and TRBJ2-7, is KAGVTQTPRYLIKTRGQQVTLSCSPISGHRSVSWYQQTPGQGLQFLFEYFSETQRNKGNFPGRFSGRQFSNSRSEMNVSTLELGDSALYLCASSLGLAGGPITYEQYFGPGTRLTVT.